What follows are 3 T cell receptor beta chains derived from one specimen sequenced in a study of OX40 agonist ivuxolimab in advanced cancers. TCRdb's copy holds only in-frame clones and misses some; the assay was immunoSEQ multiplex PCR. The sample holds 73,000 or so clones, more than 75% seen once. Sequenced material: CD4+ or CD8+ T cells sorted from blood, taken in a trial of the OX40 agonist ivuxolimab. The receptors were sampled from an adult with an advanced solid tumor such as melanoma, head and neck, liver or kidney cancer.

The genes are TRBV29-1 and TRBJ2-1, with D possibly being TRBD2 (6 bases). The length of the CDR3 is 13 residues. Deletions cut 2 bases from V and 6 bases from J, with 11 bases between. CDR1 and CDR2 (germline): SQVTM, ANQGSEA. The CDR3 DNA sequence: TGCAGCGTTGAAAGGCCCGGGGGCAATGAGCAGTTCTTC. This gives the protein CSVERPGGNEQFF.

The gene calls are TRBV28 and TRBJ1-2; D call uncertain. Germline lookup yields CDR1 MDHEN and CDR2 SYDVKM. With 2 bases removed from V and 8 bases from J, the gap between germline ends came to 9 bases. The CDR3 consists of 12 residues. CDR3 sequence (DNA): TGTGCCAGCAGTTTAGAGGCGGGAGGCTACACCTTC. Its protein product is CASSLEAGGYTF.

Turning to this clone: No DNA is shown, since the ends of the CDR3 on it are uncertain; the CDR3 is the one TCRdb lists. The chain links TRBV1 to TRBJ1-1. TRBV1 is a recognized pseudogene. The CDR3 has 17 amino acids, counting both end residues. The CDR3 region is CTSLAARVALGNTEAFF.